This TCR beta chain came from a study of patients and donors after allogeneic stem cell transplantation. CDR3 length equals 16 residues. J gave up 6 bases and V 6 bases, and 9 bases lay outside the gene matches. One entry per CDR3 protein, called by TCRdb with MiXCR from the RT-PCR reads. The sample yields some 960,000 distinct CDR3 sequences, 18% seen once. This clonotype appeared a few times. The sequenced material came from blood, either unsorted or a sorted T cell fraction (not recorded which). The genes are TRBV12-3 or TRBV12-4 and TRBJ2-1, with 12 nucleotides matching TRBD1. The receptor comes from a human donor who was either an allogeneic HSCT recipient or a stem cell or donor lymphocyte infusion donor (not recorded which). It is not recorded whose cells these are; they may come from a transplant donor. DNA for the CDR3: TGTGCCAGCAGAGCGGGGGACAGGGGGCTCTCCAATGAGCAGTTCTTC. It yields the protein CASRAGDRGLSNEQFF.